The T cell receptor beta chain described here comes from a study of cytomegalovirus exposure and HLA in healthy donors. Study details: Inside one of the first data releases sat about 91 million unique TCRs taken from HLA-typed donors. Study outcomes and limitations: In a later analysis, HLA-associated TCR beta chains were more clonally expanded than equally common others.

A word on this clone: Its target is unknown.

The study ran its PCR with 60 Vbeta and 13 Jbeta primers. The protocol was immunoSEQ multiplex PCR, while the TCRdb copy is restricted to in-frame clones and leaves out a portion. Of under 150,000 clones in the sample, 75% to 85% are singletons; the top ten hold less than 1.5%. Germline loops: CDR1 MNHEY, CDR2 SMNVEV (reference sequence). The CDR3 has 14 amino acids. With V trimmed by 4 bases and J by 7 bases, 6 bases remained unmatched. The chain has TRBV27 and TRBJ2-1; TRBD1 agrees at 8 bases. Material for sequencing was PBMCs. The receptor was derived from a girl aged 2-10 years in good health and CMV-seronegative. DNA for the CDR3: TGTGCCAGCAGTTCGTGGACAGGGTCTAATGAGCAGTTCTTC. This gives the protein CASSSWTGSNEQFF.